These T cell receptor beta chains were read from a single sample in a study of blood T cells in healthy people across ages. TCRdb itself ran the 5' RACE reads through MiXCR, one entry per CDR3 protein. The sample consists of some 1,800,000 distinct CDR3 sequences, roughly two fifths of them appearing once. Sequenced material: blood. The source of these receptors is a human donor in good health. Each CDR3 is given with its conserved first and last residue. Each record gives: J gene, V gene, D gene, clone size, CDR3 protein, CDR3 DNA. A D gene is named only where the DNA matches it firmly. Size values are once, few and many counts, or a class for expanded clones, and some rows have none.

TRBJ2-1,TRBV3-1,-,once,CASSLKITNNEQFF,TGTGCCAGCAGCCTCAAGATTACCAACAATGAGCAGTTCTTC
TRBJ2-1,TRBV7-3,-,few,CASSSLQDGEQFF,TGTGCCAGCAGCTCCCTACAGGATGGTGAGCAGTTCTTC
TRBJ2-3,TRBV7-9,TRBD1,-,CASSISGTVQYTQYF,TGTGCCAGCAGCATCTCCGGGACAGTGCAGTATACGCAGTATTTT
TRBJ2-7,TRBV29-1,-,many,CSVVGQHTYEQYF,TGCAGCGTTGTGGGTCAGCATACCTACGAGCAGTACTTC
TRBJ2-1,TRBV20-1,TRBD2,-,CSARPPSGRALEQFF,TGCAGTGCCCGGCCCCCTAGCGGGAGGGCCCTAGAGCAGTTCTTC
TRBJ1-4,TRBV25-1,-,few,CASSAVGGEKLFF,TGTGCCAGCAGTGCTGTGGGTGGTGAAAAACTGTTTTTT
TRBJ2-1,TRBV4-3,-,-,CASSQLLLTRGRHFEQFF,TGCGCCAGCAGCCAACTCCTTTTGACCAGGGGAAGACACTTTGAGCAGTTCTTC
TRBJ2-3,TRBV5-1,-,-,CASSWKDSTDTQYF,TGCGCCAGCAGCTGGAAGGACTCCACAGATACGCAGTATTTT
TRBJ2-1,TRBV7-2,-,-,CASSLARFKNEQFF,TGTGCCAGCAGCTTAGCAAGGTTTAAGAATGAGCAGTTCTTC
TRBJ2-5,TRBV7-2,-,few,CASSRATRTQETQYF,TGTGCCAGCAGCCGCGCCACTAGAACCCAAGAGACCCAGTACTTC
TRBJ2-1,TRBV4-1,-,few,CASSQDPPGTPYNEQFF,TGCGCCAGCAGCCAAGATCCTCCGGGCACACCCTACAATGAGCAGTTCTTC
TRBJ2-5,TRBV5-6,-,-,CASTTGLRETQYF,TGTGCCAGCACCACAGGGCTCCGGGAGACCCAGTACTTC
TRBJ2-3,TRBV6-5,-,few,CASSYSVAGLITDTQYF,TGTGCCAGCAGTTACTCCGTTGCGGGGCTTATCACAGATACGCAGTATTTT
TRBJ1-2,TRBV12-3/TRBV12-4,-,-,CASSLTVNYGGYTF,TGTGCCAGCAGTTTAACTGTTAACTATGGTGGCTACACCTTC
TRBJ1-1,TRBV13,-,many,CASSLGGLEAFF,TGTGCCAGCAGCTTAGGCGGACTTGAAGCTTTCTTT
TRBJ2-5,TRBV3-1,-,once,CASSQFEGQETQYF,TGTGCCAGCAGCCAATTTGAGGGCCAAGAGACCCAGTACTTC
TRBJ2-7,TRBV20-1,-,-,CSMGGRGPGDEQYF,TGCAGCATGGGGGGGCGGGGGCCCGGGGACGAGCAGTACTTC
TRBJ2-7,TRBV2,-,few,CASSGEVVGTYEQYF,TGTGCCAGCTCCGGGGAGGTGGTTGGGACCTACGAGCAGTACTTC
TRBJ2-1,TRBV20-1,-,few,CSASGTFDNEQFF,TGCAGTGCGTCCGGGACCTTTGACAATGAGCAGTTCTTC
TRBJ2-5,TRBV29-1,TRBD1,few,CSVEPGQRETQYF,TGCAGCGTTGAGCCGGGACAGCGAGAGACCCAGTACTTC
TRBJ2-1,TRBV4-2,-,-,CASSQEPGYNEQFF,TGTGCCAGCAGCCAAGAACCAGGGTATAATGAGCAGTTCTTC
TRBJ2-7,TRBV27,-,-,CASSLSFVPGSYEQYF,TGTGCCAGCAGTTTATCCTTCGTCCCCGGATCCTACGAGCAGTACTTC
TRBJ2-1,TRBV7-9,TRBD1,few,CANRVPGIGDSFEQFF,TGTGCCAACAGGGTGCCCGGGATCGGGGACAGTTTTGAGCAGTTCTTC